This is a list of T cell receptor beta chains from one sample in a study of T cell responses to AZD1222 COVID-19 vaccine. Some clones are missing from TCRdb's copy, which holds only in-frame ones; the method was immunoSEQ multiplex PCR. The sample has 180,000 or so clones, approximately 93% seen once. The sequences come from peripheral blood, collected 28 days after the second AZD1222 dose. All receptors come from an adult who received the AZD1222 COVID-19 vaccine. The conserved cysteine and the conserved F or W are not part of the CDR3 here. D genes are given only for firm matches. Expanded clones are given a class, and other clones once, few, many or no size at all.

v_gene,j_gene,abundance,d_gene,CDR3aa
TRBV11-2,TRBJ2-3,NA,TRBD1,ASRRGTGGTDTQY
TRBV18,TRBJ2-1,NA,NA,ASSQRGSSYNEQF
TRBV5-5,TRBJ1-6,NA,NA,ASRPGHGGANSPLH
TRBV7-2,TRBJ1-2,NA,TRBD1,ASSLGTGNYGYT
TRBV29-1,TRBJ2-3,NA,NA,SVEQGAADTQY
TRBV4-1,TRBJ1-1,NA,NA,ASSQGSPGSLNTEAF
TRBV12-3/TRBV12-4,TRBJ2-2,NA,NA,ASSSGYGELF
TRBV27,TRBJ1-2,once,NA,ASSHGGYGYT
TRBV19,TRBJ1-1,NA,NA,ASSILGGTEAF
TRBV3-1/TRBV3-2,TRBJ2-5,once,NA,ASLGGYQETQY
TRBV27,TRBJ2-7,NA,NA,ASSPRLLVGYEQY
TRBV11-2,TRBJ2-1,NA,TRBD2,ASSWRGDEQF
TRBV7-8,TRBJ1-1,NA,TRBD1,ASSSYDRGGGTEAF
TRBV6-5,TRBJ2-3,NA,NA,ASSYSLRGPTDTQY
TRBV27,TRBJ1-1,once,NA,ASSLTGVMNTEAF
TRBV19,TRBJ1-5,NA,TRBD1,ASSLSGRGTSNQPQH
TRBV7-9,TRBJ2-7,NA,TRBD1,ASSLGGTGLYEQY
TRBV5-1,TRBJ2-5,NA,NA,ASRDHGMQETQY